This T cell receptor beta chain appears in the sequencing data of a study of cytomegalovirus exposure and HLA in healthy donors (dated 2017 in TCRdb). With regard to the full study: According to an earlier analysis of 450 to 650 of the donors, about 179 million T cells yielded 117 million unique TCR beta sequences and about 300 Gb of sequence data. On average, around 240,000 unique TCR beta nucleotide sequences were sequenced per donor among 300 to 500 genotyped donors of the cohort, with 15% to 20% of those sequences being non-productive. Donor age, sex, ethnicity and CMV serostatus were collected together with the repertoire data. Both class I and class II loci were covered by HLA typing, at four-digit resolution. To predict cytomegalovirus infection status, the study combined high-throughput TCR immunosequencing, statistical association of individual TCRs with disease status, and machine learning. In the later analysis, no new phenotypic data were used to find candidate immune exposures; instead, reliance was placed on TCR beta sequences and their occurrence across donors. Because of strong linkage in the cohort, roughly five DR-DQ haplotypes were treated as single units for association and clustering. Along with the 666-subject first cohort, a separate validation cohort of over a hundred different subjects was used. The number of donors typed differed by locus, with about 629-640 for A, B, C, DRB1 and DQB1, 522 for DQA1, some 570 for DPA1, and approximately 470 for DPB1. An early release that covered fewer than 800 HLA-typed donors contained approximately 320 gigabases of sequencing data and roughly 84 million unique TCR sequences. Using immunosequencing, the study profiled T cell repertoires from 666 subjects and related those repertoires to cytomegalovirus serostatus. The study aimed to test whether signatures of past pathogen exposure could be identified by cataloging public T cell receptors. A later analysis re-examined previously published TCR beta repertoires from roughly 650 donors and added high-resolution HLA genotyping to investigate patterns of TCR occurrence. Genome-wide SNP genotypes for about 65% of the 666 donors were used in a later genetic analysis, which treated that subset as a discovery cohort. Of the 300 to 500 genotyped donors, 65% to 90% were placed in the genetic ancestry cluster associated with self-reported Caucasian donors. All discovery cohort repertoires had been generated on a single sequencing platform. In an earlier analysis of 587 of the donors, high-throughput TCR beta sequencing was used to judge whether each TCR beta V gene segment behaved as functional or pseudogenic. Summary of the overall study and its limitations: The classifier was reported to diagnose cytomegalovirus status with high specificity and sensitivity in both the original cohort and the validation cohort. In the study, about 150 TCR beta chains were listed as associated with cytomegalovirus. A further reported finding was that TCR beta sequences accurately predicted the HLA-A and HLA-B alleles for most subjects in the first cohort. Some IMGT-functional V segments, including TRBV6-2 and TRBV6-3, could not be told apart with the 87-base-pair reads, so those segments were excluded. At a false discovery rate of 0.05, a later analysis linked 15,000 to 20,000 TCR beta sequences to specific HLA alleles. A group of highly shared sequence variants was considered likely to be a technical artifact of the sequencing pipeline. In an earlier analysis of some 550 of the donors, most TCR beta V segments were observed in productive rearrangements about 90% or about 30% of the time, broadly matching IMGT annotations. HLA typing was unavailable for some donors at each locus, so association tests used only the typed subset. According to the authors, the approach could potentially be generalized to other disease states and immunological phenotypes. When HLA alleles, especially DR and DQ, strongly co-occurred, attributing TCR associations to individual alleles was difficult. The presence/absence analyses assumed that sequencing depth was roughly uniform across donors, and that assumption may not be true. This cohort had only TCR beta chains sequenced, and the lack of alpha or paired-chain data limited which features could be detected. According to a later analysis, most CMV-associated TCR beta chains appeared to be HLA-restricted, and the HLA associations seemed to be driven largely by CMV exposure. Immune exposure information for the cohort was limited to CMV serostatus. In a later genetic analysis, fewer N-insertions in productive TCRs were reported among donors in an Asian-associated ancestry cluster than the roughly 700-donor mean. A later genetic analysis associated a missense DCLRE1C variant with V-gene and J-gene trimming of TCR beta chains, and an independent cohort replicated the association. While some public TCRs were present in many individuals, most TCR sequences turned up only very rarely across donors. Because counts were too low, roughly 16 rarely observed V segments, including chromosome 9 orphons, were left out of the earlier analysis of 500 to 750 of the donors. In a later analysis, TCR association rates were found to vary across HLA loci, with the most associated TCRs seen for DRB1 alleles and the fewest for HLA-C alleles. A few of the identified cytomegalovirus-associated TCR beta chains were confirmed in vitro to be specific for cytomegalovirus antigens. In a later analysis, HLA-associated TCR beta chains showed more clonal expansion and lower generation probabilities than non-associated chains that were equally common. In a later analysis, several top co-occurrence clusters were reported to appear linked to parvovirus B19, influenza, CMV and Epstein-Barr virus. Correlated functional status among segregating V segments might be attributable to linkage disequilibrium, but an unknown experimental factor could not be ruled out.

Note on this clone: What antigen it recognizes has not been identified. No clone much larger than this one lies a single base away; base qualities are absent.

The cohort consisted of 600 to 750 healthy bone marrow donors. At the time of sampling, all cohort members were nominally healthy, though unrecorded immune exposures were likely present. The donor was CMV seropositive and belonged to the group of more than 250 seropositive cohort members. A peripheral blood sample was provided by each donor, and peripheral blood mononuclear cells were used for TCR beta sequencing. Genomic DNA was extracted from the blood cell samples with the Qiagen DNeasy Blood Extraction Kit. The library was made by the immunoSEQ multiplex PCR assay. The multiplex PCR relied on a mix of 60 forward primers for TCR Vbeta segments and 13 reverse primers for TCR Jbeta segments. The CDR3 region of rearranged TCR beta genes was amplified from genomic DNA with a multiplex PCR assay. The amplified TCR beta libraries were sequenced on the Illumina HiSeq System as 87-base-pair reads. On the study's bioinformatics: Across the 600 to 700 repertoires, a later analysis counted 80 million or so unique TCR beta chains, 9.5 million to 12 million of which were shared by at least two donors. A nearest-neighbor algorithm error-corrected the raw reads and collapsed the reads into unique sequences, merging closely related sequences to remove PCR and sequencing errors. Alignment of CDR3 sequences to IMGT reference sequences was used to assign V, D and J gene segments. For a sequence to be retained, a match of at least six nucleotides was required to both a V gene segment and a J gene segment. Rearrangements were classified as productive when the CDR3 lacked stop codons and remained in frame with V and J, and all other rearrangements were classified as non-productive. CDR3 was defined by IMGT convention, running from the second conserved V-encoded cysteine to the conserved J-encoded phenylalanine. In an earlier analysis of approximately 500 of the donors, sequences lacking an unambiguous match to a single V gene segment were excluded. In an earlier analysis of several hundred of the donors, a V segment was called functional when productive rearrangements were above 56.7%, and segregating when the standard deviation between donors exceeded 5%. A statistical classification framework was built for diagnosing cytomegalovirus status from the catalog of TCR beta chain sequences. V and J gene assignment, in a later analysis, came from comparing TCR nucleotide sequences with IMGT/GENE-DB human TR gene sequences. A later analysis assigned CDR3 sequences and most-parsimonious VDJ recombination scenarios with the TCRdist pipeline. A later analysis defined each TCR beta chain by its CDR3 amino acid sequence plus V-gene family, and excluded reads lacking a unique V-gene family. In a later analysis, around 600 highly shared, low-generation-probability nucleotide sequences were removed to address suspected cross-contamination and a sequencing artifact. A later analysis calculated a clonal expansion index for each public chain from normalized within-repertoire ranks of inferred template counts. A later analysis computed generation probabilities with a VDJ recombination model fitted to out-of-frame rearrangements, and checked the results against IGoR. Hypergeometric tests were used in a later analysis to score TCR-TCR, TCR-HLA and TCR-CMV co-occurrence, with a repertoire-size bias correction applied to the TCR pairs. False discovery rates were estimated in a later analysis by permuting HLA or CMV assignments 20 times. In a later analysis, co-occurring TCRs were grouped using DBSCAN, with TCRdist sequence similarity added in when clustering inside HLA-allele-positive subsets. Co-occurrence clustering excluded repertoires with fewer than 30,000 or more than 120,000 public chains, plus five with anomalous nucleotide sharing. TCRdb re-hosts the immuneACCESS table, in-frame sequences only. Its copies lack some clones; in the studies checked, an unresolved V gene accounts for under half of them, and the cause for the rest is not known. V and J calls and clone size are copied from that table; D and trimming were computed from the DNA. The sample table contains roughly 190,000 clones; only one count was recorded for about four fifths of them. Roughly 10% of the sample comes from the top ten.

From the cysteine through the phenylalanine, the CDR3 covers 15 amino acids. Of all the DNA, just the CDR3 is kept, 45 bases in frame from base 1. V is pruned by 3 bases and J by 4 bases, leaving 4 bases of the junction without a gene match. As encoded in the germline V gene, CDR1 is SGHRS while CDR2 is YFSETQ. Recombination linked TRBV5-1 to TRBJ2-2, with 9 junctional bases fitting TRBD2. Sample: PBMCs. The receptor was derived from a woman in her 50s in good health and CMV-seropositive. The nucleotide sequence reads TGCGCCAGCAGCTCCTCTAGCGGGGCCACCGGGGAGCTGTTTTTT. This is translated as CASSSSSGATGELFF.